The 3 T cell receptor beta chains presented below share a single source sample, sequenced in a study of cytomegalovirus exposure and HLA in healthy donors (dated by TCRdb to about 2017). The library was made by the immunoSEQ multiplex PCR assay. As stored in TCRdb, this immuneACCESS dataset retains in-frame rearrangements with V and J assigned. A fraction of the clones does not appear; measured against another copy, unresolved V genes explain less than half of the discrepancy, and the remainder lacks a known reason. The sample profile shows 150,000 to 200,000 clones; 85% of them were found once. 16% of the sample rests with the top ten. Source material: PBMCs. These receptors all come from a man aged 18 to 30 in good health and CMV-seropositive.

The CDR3 nucleotides are TGTGCCAGCCGACAGGCGAACACAGATACGCAGTATTTT. It specifies CASRQANTDTQYF. The chain combines TRBV27 with TRBJ2-3; the D gene is possibly TRBD1 (6 bases). The CDR3 loop spans 13 amino acids. Trimming took 8 bases from V and 2 from J, leaving 11 bases between them. CDR1 MNHEY and CDR2 SMNVEV come from the germline V gene (reference sequence).

The rearrangement joins TRBV6-5 to TRBJ2-1; D not certain. In germline, CDR1 is MNHEY, CDR2 SVGAGI. Trimming removed 3 bases from V and 6 bases from J, with 9 bases in between. CDR3 length: 13 residues. CDR3 in amino acids: CASSYIGANEQFF. DNA of the CDR3: TGTGCCAGCAGTTATATCGGAGCCAATGAGCAGTTCTTC.

This chain connects TRBV5-1 to TRBJ1-6; 7 bases are a match to TRBD1. The CDR3 contains 14 residues. V was clipped by 4 bases and J by 5 bases; unmatched bases: 3. The V gene's germline CDR1 is SGHRS and CDR2 YFSETQ. This CDR3 is CASSGTANNSPLHF. The CDR3 bases are TGCGCCAGCAGCGGGACAGCAAATAATTCACCCCTCCACTTT. The full variable domain, rest sourced from reference TRBV5-1 and TRBJ1-6, is KAGVTQTPRYLIKTRGQQVTLSCSPISGHRSVSWYQQTPGQGLQFLFEYFSETQRNKGNFPGRFSGRQFSNSRSEMNVSTLELGDSALYLCASSGTANNSPLHFGNGTRLTVT.